This T cell receptor beta chain derives from a study of tumor and adjacent non-tumor tissue in lung cancer. In the study overall: There were some 11 adenocarcinoma, a couple of squamous cell carcinoma and 1 small cell lung cancer cases. Each sample yielded roughly 4 million productive TCRbeta reads on average. The patients, about nine men and five or six women, were about 30 to 76 with stage I to III disease. Whole-study findings and limits: Tumor repertoires had a smaller top 100 clone share than normal lung.

As regards this clonotype: Its antigen is unidentified. The final CDR3 position lacks the conserved phenylalanine or tryptophan, pointing to a likely read error.

Three rounds of nested PCR, following a modified ARM-PCR protocol, produced the TCRbeta library. TCRdb reprocessed the multiplex PCR reads with MiXCR, giving one entry per CDR3 protein. Of about 200,000 distinct CDR3 sequences in the sample, 71% were seen once. This sample's RNA came from whole unsorted tissue. Germline V CDR1 and CDR2: SGHRS, YFSETQ. The CDR3 totals 14 residues. V lost 0 bases to trimming and J lost 0 bases, with 4 bases between them. This TCR was recovered from a man in his fifties or sixties with non-small cell lung cancer. V and J are TRBV5-1 and TRBJ1-5; no reliable D call. Sequenced sample: lung tumor tissue. DNA of the CDR3: TGCGCCAGCAGCTTGGGGCATAGCAATCAGCCCCAGCATTAT. Encoded protein: CASSLGHSNQPQHY.